This T cell receptor beta chain was sequenced in a study of response to subunit inactivated influenza vaccine. One entry per CDR3 protein, called by TCRdb with MiXCR from the RT-PCR reads. This sample has more than 400,000 distinct CDR3 sequences; roughly 11% occur once, and the top ten carry over 9.5%. The length of the CDR3 is 14 residues. Per the germline V gene, CDR1 is MGHRA and CDR2 is YSYEKL. Deletions cut 4 bases from V and 3 bases from J, with 12 bases between. About this clonotype itself: Its target is unknown.

Study-wide results and limits: Only a handful of new T cells, the authors suggested, are recruited with each seasonal influenza vaccination.

The starting material was PBMCs from blood, obtained roughly 46 days after vaccination. This chain connects TRBV4-1 to TRBJ1-1; D is perhaps TRBD1 (5 bases). This TCR derives from a man aged 50-59 years who received an inactivated influenza vaccine. CDR3 DNA sequence: TGCGCCAGCAGCCCCAGGGACGGAGACACTGAAGCTTTCTTT. It yields the protein CASSPRDGDTEAFF.